This T cell receptor beta chain appears in the sequencing data of a study of vaccination and CD4 T cells after COVID-19. Whole-study context: Nasal swab PCR identified SARS-CoV-2 in the convalescent patients, of whom roughly 9 were mild and one severe. Cells were stimulated with overlapping spike peptide pools from SARS-CoV-2, HCoV-NL63, HCoV-OC43 and HCoV-229E.

This clonotype was detected only a few times. Its matching antigen is unknown. With the Oncomine TCR Beta short-read assay, DNA from cultured CD4+ T cells was sequenced. TCRdb re-called the PCR reads with MiXCR, one entry per CDR3 protein. Here the sample spans under 11,000 distinct CDR3 sequences, 41% being singletons. Findings and limits, study-wide: SARS-CoV-2-reactive clonotypes showed a nonsignificant median rise from about 22 to 38.

This sample's treatment: approximately 10-day PBMC culture with coronavirus spike peptide pools or control peptides (ViraFEST assay). The CDR3 extends over 15 amino acids. Germline values: CDR1 SNHLY, CDR2 FYNNEI. The germline V and J ends were trimmed by 3 bases and 3 bases, with 14 bases remaining between them. This chain links TRBV2 with TRBJ1-2, with TRBD1 as a possible D gene (5 bases). The specimen was CD4+ T cells from blood, cultured in vitro. This receptor was obtained from a human donor who had recovered from COVID-19. For the CDR3, the DNA is TGTGCCAGCAGTGAGGGGGACGACAGTCACTATGGCTACACCTTC. This gives the protein CASSEGDDSHYGYTF.